These T cell receptor beta chains were read from a single sample in a study of blood T cell repertoires in COVID-19. Assay used: immunoSEQ multiplex PCR; TCRdb lists only in-frame clones, some missing. This sample carries about 200,000 clones, approximately 85% of them seen once, and the ten largest clones take 2% to 3%. The sequencing input was peripheral blood. The receptors derive from a woman in her 70s with COVID-19, enrolled during active disease. Both conserved end residues are part of each CDR3. Each record gives: V gene, D gene, clone size, J gene, CDR3 length, CDR3 DNA, CDR3 protein. D genes are given only for firm matches. The size field is filled for only some rows; it gives once, few, many or a size class.

v_call: TRBV19
d_call: NA
clone_size: NA
j_call: TRBJ1-6
cdr3_length: 13
cdr3_nt: TGTGCCAGTACTGACAGGAAGAATTCACCCCTCCACTTT
cdr3_aa: CASTDRKNSPLHF

v_call: TRBV2
d_call: TRBD1
clone_size: NA
j_call: TRBJ1-5
cdr3_length: 17
cdr3_nt: TGTGCCAGCACCGGGACAGGGGGCGCCCCGGGCAATCAGCCCCAGCATTTT
cdr3_aa: CASTGTGGAPGNQPQHF

v_call: TRBV11-3
d_call: NA
clone_size: NA
j_call: TRBJ2-3
cdr3_length: 14
cdr3_nt: TGTGCCACCTCACCGCTGGCGGGGACAGATACGCAGTATTTT
cdr3_aa: CATSPLAGTDTQYF

v_call: TRBV7-2
d_call: NA
clone_size: NA
j_call: TRBJ2-1
cdr3_length: 16
cdr3_nt: TGTGCCAGCAGCTTAGCCCAGGGACTTTTGGGGAATGAGCAGTTCTTC
cdr3_aa: CASSLAQGLLGNEQFF

v_call: TRBV5-1
d_call: NA
clone_size: few
j_call: TRBJ2-7
cdr3_length: 13
cdr3_nt: TGCGCCAGCAGCTTGAGGGGCGCGGCCGAGCAGTACTTC
cdr3_aa: CASSLRGAAEQYF

v_call: TRBV7-2
d_call: TRBD1
clone_size: NA
j_call: TRBJ1-4
cdr3_length: 16
cdr3_nt: TGTGCCAGCAGCTTAAGGGCGGGACAGGCAAATGAAAAACTGTTTTTT
cdr3_aa: CASSLRAGQANEKLFF

v_call: TRBV2
d_call: NA
clone_size: few
j_call: TRBJ1-2
cdr3_length: 11
cdr3_nt: TGTGCCAGCCATGCCCCGGGGAGCTACACCTTC
cdr3_aa: CASHAPGSYTF

v_call: TRBV2
d_call: TRBD2
clone_size: NA
j_call: TRBJ2-1
cdr3_length: 14
cdr3_nt: TGTGCCAGCAGTGCGTTGCGGGGGTACAATGAGCAGTTCTTC
cdr3_aa: CASSALRGYNEQFF

v_call: TRBV21-1
d_call: NA
clone_size: few
j_call: TRBJ1-2
cdr3_length: 16
cdr3_nt: TGTGCCAGCAGCAGCCCGGACGGACAAGAGGACTATGGCTACACCTTC
cdr3_aa: CASSSPDGQEDYGYTF

v_call: TRBV24-1
d_call: TRBD1
clone_size: few
j_call: TRBJ1-5
cdr3_length: 15
cdr3_nt: TGTGCCACCAGTGAATCCGGGACAGGGAATCAGCCCCAGCATTTT
cdr3_aa: CATSESGTGNQPQHF

v_call: TRBV2
d_call: NA
clone_size: NA
j_call: TRBJ1-2
cdr3_length: 12
cdr3_nt: TGTGCCAGCAGTACTAGAGCGAATGGCTACACCTTC
cdr3_aa: CASSTRANGYTF

v_call: TRBV29-1
d_call: TRBD1
clone_size: few
j_call: TRBJ2-4
cdr3_length: 15
cdr3_nt: TGCAGCGTGAGGGACAGGACACATGGCAAAAACATTCAGTACTTC
cdr3_aa: CSVRDRTHGKNIQYF

v_call: TRBV10-3
d_call: NA
clone_size: NA
j_call: TRBJ1-6
cdr3_length: 17
cdr3_nt: TGTGCCATCAGCCTACGTAACTCACTCTCCTATAATTCACCCCTCCACTTT
cdr3_aa: CAISLRNSLSYNSPLHF

v_call: TRBV18
d_call: NA
clone_size: NA
j_call: TRBJ2-7
cdr3_length: 14
cdr3_nt: TGTGCCAGCTCACCCCGTGTCGGGGAGTCCGAGCAGTACTTC
cdr3_aa: CASSPRVGESEQYF

v_call: TRBV10-3
d_call: TRBD2
clone_size: NA
j_call: TRBJ2-1
cdr3_length: 15
cdr3_nt: TGTGCCATCAGGGATAGCGGGAGTCCCTACAATGAGCAGTTCTTC
cdr3_aa: CAIRDSGSPYNEQFF

v_call: TRBV5-1
d_call: TRBD1
clone_size: NA
j_call: TRBJ2-7
cdr3_length: 15
cdr3_nt: TGCGCCAGCAGCCCGACTGAGGGGGCCTCCTACGAGCAGTACTTC
cdr3_aa: CASSPTEGASYEQYF

v_call: TRBV19
d_call: TRBD2
clone_size: NA
j_call: TRBJ2-3
cdr3_length: 14
cdr3_nt: TGTGCCAGTAGAACTAGCGGGAACACAGATACGCAGTATTTT
cdr3_aa: CASRTSGNTDTQYF

v_call: TRBV15
d_call: TRBD1
clone_size: NA
j_call: TRBJ1-6
cdr3_length: 16
cdr3_nt: TGTGCCACCAGCACCAGACAGGGGTTGGCCTCTTCACCCCTCCACTTT
cdr3_aa: CATSTRQGLASSPLHF

v_call: TRBV6-1
d_call: NA
clone_size: NA
j_call: TRBJ1-2
cdr3_length: 15
cdr3_nt: TGTGCCACCCTGCCTGGGGGGTCCGCTGGTGGCGGCTACACCTTC
cdr3_aa: CATLPGGSAGGGYTF

v_call: TRBV9
d_call: NA
clone_size: NA
j_call: TRBJ1-2
cdr3_length: 17
cdr3_nt: TGTGCCAGCAGCAGACAACCTTTGATGACAGGACCATATGGCTACACCTTC
cdr3_aa: CASSRQPLMTGPYGYTF